The rows below give T cell receptor beta chains drawn from one sample of a study of cytomegalovirus exposure and HLA in healthy donors. TCRdb's table, derived via immunoSEQ multiplex PCR, lists solely in-frame clones and lacks some. The sample contains 90,000 to 120,000 clones, around 77% of which appear only once. Material for sequencing was PBMCs. These receptor sequences come from a male donor in good health and CMV-seronegative. CDR3s include the opening cysteine and the closing phenylalanine or tryptophan. D genes are given only for firm matches. Clone size appears in some rows only: once, few, many, or a class for an expanded clone.

>TRBV6-5|TRBD2|TRBJ2-7|few
TGTGCCAGCATTGCTAGCGGGGGAGGGTACGAGCAGTACTTC
CASIASGGGYEQYF
>TRBV29-1|TRBD1|TRBJ2-1|.
TGCAGCGCGACAGGGGGGGGACATGAGCAGTTCTTC
CSATGGGHEQFF
>TRBV5-1|.|TRBJ1-1|.
TGCGCCAGCAGCCCATTAGGGGGCACTGAAGCTTTCTTT
CASSPLGGTEAFF
>TRBV28|.|TRBJ2-7|.
TGTGCCAGCAGTTTCCGTCAAGGGGGATCCTACGAGCAGTACTTC
CASSFRQGGSYEQYF
>TRBV7-7|.|TRBJ2-7|.
TGTGCCAGCAGCCTCACTAGCAAGGGGGAGCAGTACTTC
CASSLTSKGEQYF
>TRBV15|.|TRBJ2-3|.
TGTGCCACCAGCAGAGATCAGGATACGCAGTATTTT
CATSRDQDTQYF
>TRBV5-4|TRBD1|TRBJ1-2|.
TGTGCCAGCAGCTTGGCCGTTGACAGGGGCATCTATGGCTACACCTTC
CASSLAVDRGIYGYTF
>TRBV5-1|.|TRBJ1-1|.
TGCGCCAGCAGCTTGGACCCCCAGGGGAGGAACACTGAAGCTTTCTTT
CASSLDPQGRNTEAFF
>TRBV2|.|TRBJ1-1|few
TGTGCCAGCAGTGAAGCGAGGAAGGCAGGGAGGCTGAACACTGAAGCTTTCTTT
CASSEARKAGRLNTEAFF
>TRBV30|TRBD1|TRBJ1-5|few
TGTGCCTGGGGGTTGGGACAGGGGGTTTATAGCAATCAGCCCCAGCATTTT
CAWGLGQGVYSNQPQHF
>TRBV7-9|.|TRBJ1-5|.
TGTGCCAGCAGCTCCGACAGAGTCAATCAGCCCCAGCATTTT
CASSSDRVNQPQHF
>TRBV28|TRBD1|TRBJ2-5|.
TGTGCCAGCAGTTTATACAGGGGGCGAGGGGAGACCCAGTACTTC
CASSLYRGRGETQYF
>TRBV7-8|.|TRBJ1-2|.
TGTGCCAGCAGCTTAGCCATAACCGGAACAGGGAGCTATGGCTACACCTTC
CASSLAITGTGSYGYTF
>TRBV25-1|.|TRBJ2-7|.
TGTGCCAGCAGCCCTTCCCGGGAACCTATTTACGAGCAGTACTTC
CASSPSREPIYEQYF
>TRBV30|TRBD2|TRBJ2-5|.
TGTGCCTGGAGGGGCAGCGGGAGGAAAGAGACCCAGTACTTC
CAWRGSGRKETQYF
>TRBV25-1|TRBD1|TRBJ1-3|.
TGTGCCAGCAGTAAGACAGGGTGGCTCTCTGGAAACACCATATATTTT
CASSKTGWLSGNTIYF
>TRBV4-1|.|TRBJ1-2|.
TGCGCCAGCAGCCAAGATCCCCAGGTCTATGGCTACACCTTC
CASSQDPQVYGYTF
>TRBV7-2|TRBD1|TRBJ2-1|.
TGTGCCAGCAGCTTACTTATGCAGGGGGCGCGTAATGAGCAGTTCTTC
CASSLLMQGARNEQFF
>TRBV7-9|.|TRBJ2-3|.
TGTGCCAGCAGCCCACCAGGGTCCAGGACAGATACGCAGTATTTT
CASSPPGSRTDTQYF
>TRBV5-4|TRBD1|TRBJ2-1|.
TGTGCCAGCAGCATGGACAGGGCATTGTACAATGAGCAGTTCTTC
CASSMDRALYNEQFF
>TRBV28|.|TRBJ1-1|once
TGTGCCAGCAGTTTCCCGGGGATATACACTGAAGCTTTCTTT
CASSFPGIYTEAFF
>TRBV27|.|TRBJ2-1|.
TGTGCCAGCAGTCCACGACAGGGAGGTCTCAATGAGCAGTTCTTC
CASSPRQGGLNEQFF
>TRBV27|TRBD1|TRBJ2-5|few
TGTGCCAGCAGTTCGGACAGGGATTTAGAGACCCAGTACTTC
CASSSDRDLETQYF
>TRBV7-2|TRBD1|TRBJ2-7|few
TGTGCCAGCAACGAAATAGGGACAGCCTACGAGCAGTACTTC
CASNEIGTAYEQYF
>TRBV7-6|.|TRBJ2-7|.
TGTGCCAGCAGCTCGCGGGCGGGGCTCTACGAGCAGTACTTC
CASSSRAGLYEQYF
>TRBV30|TRBD1|TRBJ2-6|.
TGTGCCTGGAGAAAAGGGACAGGAGGACGCTCTGGGGCCAACGTCCTGACTTTC
CAWRKGTGGRSGANVLTF
>TRBV28|.|TRBJ2-7|few
TGTGCCAGCAGTCCCCCCGGGAGCTCCTACGAGCAGTACTTC
CASSPPGSSYEQYF
>TRBV7-9|.|TRBJ1-1|once
TGTGCCAGCAGCTTATCGGGGACTGAAGCTTTCTTT
CASSLSGTEAFF
>TRBV2|TRBD1|TRBJ1-2|.
TGTGCCAGCCAGGGGGATGGTGGCTACACCTTC
CASQGDGGYTF
>TRBV28|TRBD1|TRBJ1-2|.
TGTGCCAGCAGCTCCGGGACAGGGGTCTGGGCGGGTACCTTC
CASSSGTGVWAGTF
>TRBV5-8|TRBD1|TRBJ1-2|.
TGTGCCAGCAGCTTGGGAGGGGGCTGGATCTATGGCTACACCTTC
CASSLGGGWIYGYTF
>TRBV10-3|TRBD2|TRBJ2-3|.
TGTGCCATCAGAGGACTAGGGGCAGATACGCAGTATTTT
CAIRGLGADTQYF
>TRBV5-1|TRBD2|TRBJ2-1|.
TGCGCCAGCAGCCAAACTAGCGGGAGCTCCTACAATGAGCAGTTCTTC
CASSQTSGSSYNEQFF
>TRBV14|.|TRBJ2-5|.
TGTGCCAGCAGCCGCCCAGGGTTCGGGGAGACCCAGTACTTC
CASSRPGFGETQYF
>TRBV2|.|TRBJ1-5|.
TGTGCCAGCAGTGAGGGGCAGAGCAATCAGCCCCAGCATTTT
CASSEGQSNQPQHF
>TRBV7-8|TRBD1|TRBJ2-7|.
TGTGCCAGCAGCTCAAGATCCACAGGGGGCTCCCACGAGCAGTACTTC
CASSSRSTGGSHEQYF
>TRBV27|.|TRBJ2-7|.
TGTGCCAGCAGTTTATCGGTTGCTTTGGCTTACGAGCAGTACTTC
CASSLSVALAYEQYF
>TRBV19|.|TRBJ1-5|.
TGTGCCAGTAGCGGGGAGCGGAGTCAGCCCCAGCATTTT
CASSGERSQPQHF
>TRBV29-1|TRBD1|TRBJ1-1|once
TGTTTGGACAGGGATAACACTGAAGCTTTCTTT
CLDRDNTEAFF
>TRBV7-9|.|TRBJ2-7|.
TGTGCCAGCAGTCATTCGACTAGTAAGAACGAGCAGTACTTC
CASSHSTSKNEQYF
>TRBV6-5|TRBD1|TRBJ1-4|.
TGTGCCAGCAGCAGACAGGGAACCGAAAAACTGTTTTTT
CASSRQGTEKLFF
>TRBV5-1|TRBD1|TRBJ1-4|.
TGCGCCAGCAGCTTGACGGACAGGGCTCGAGAAAAACTGTTTTTT
CASSLTDRAREKLFF
>TRBV7-9|.|TRBJ1-2|once
TGTGCCAGCAGTACCCTAGGTTATGGCTACACCTTC
CASSTLGYGYTF
>TRBV27|.|TRBJ1-2|.
TGTGCCAGCAGTTTATCTCCCTGGACAGATGGCTGCACCTTC
CASSLSPWTDGCTF
>TRBV29-1|TRBD1|TRBJ2-6|.
TGCAGCGCCTCGACAGGGTCTGGACTTTCTGGGGCCAACGTCCTGACTTTC
CSASTGSGLSGANVLTF
>TRBV27|TRBD1|TRBJ1-3|.
TGTGCCACACGAGCCAAGGAGACAGGGGAAATCTTT
CATRAKETGEIF
>TRBV12-5|TRBD2|TRBJ2-7|.
TGTGCTAGTGGCCCGACTAGCGGGAACCTTTACGAGCAGTACTTC
CASGPTSGNLYEQYF
>TRBV6-5|TRBD1|TRBJ2-7|.
TGTGCCAGCAGTTATCAGGGACAGGCCTCCTACGAGCAGTACTTC
CASSYQGQASYEQYF
>TRBV9|.|TRBJ1-5|few
TGTGCCAGCAGCGGGGATGGCAGGGTGTCTCAGCCCCAGCATTTT
CASSGDGRVSQPQHF